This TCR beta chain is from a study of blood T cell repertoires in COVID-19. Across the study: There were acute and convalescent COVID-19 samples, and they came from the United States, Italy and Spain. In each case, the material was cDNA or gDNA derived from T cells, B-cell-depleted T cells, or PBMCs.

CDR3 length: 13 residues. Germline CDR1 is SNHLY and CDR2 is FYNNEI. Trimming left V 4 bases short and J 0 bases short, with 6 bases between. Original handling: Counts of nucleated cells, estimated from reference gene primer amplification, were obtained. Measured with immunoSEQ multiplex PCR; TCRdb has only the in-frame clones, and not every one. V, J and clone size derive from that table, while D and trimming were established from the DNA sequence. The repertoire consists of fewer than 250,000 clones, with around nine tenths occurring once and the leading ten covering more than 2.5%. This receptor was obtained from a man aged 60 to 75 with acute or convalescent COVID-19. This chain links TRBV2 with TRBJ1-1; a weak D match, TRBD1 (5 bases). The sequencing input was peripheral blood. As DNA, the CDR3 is TGTGCCAGCAGTGTGGACATGAACACTGAAGCTTTCTTT. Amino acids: CASSVDMNTEAFF. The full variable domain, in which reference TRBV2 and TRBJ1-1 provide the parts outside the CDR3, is EPEVTQTPSHQVTQMGQEVILRCVPISNHLYFYWYRQILGQKVEFLVSFYNNEISEKSEIFDDQFSVERPDGSNFTLKIRSTKLEDSAMYFCASSVDMNTEAFFGQGTRLTVV.